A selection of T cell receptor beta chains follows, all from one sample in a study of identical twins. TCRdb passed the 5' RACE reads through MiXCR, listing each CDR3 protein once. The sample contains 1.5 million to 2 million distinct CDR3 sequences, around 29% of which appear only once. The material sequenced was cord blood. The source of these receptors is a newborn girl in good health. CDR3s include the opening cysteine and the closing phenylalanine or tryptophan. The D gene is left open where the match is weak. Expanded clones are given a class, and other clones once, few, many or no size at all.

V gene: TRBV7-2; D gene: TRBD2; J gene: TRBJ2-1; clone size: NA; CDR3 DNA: TGTGCCAGCAGCTTAGAAAGACTAGCGTTTTACAATGAGCAGTTCTTC; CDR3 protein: CASSLERLAFYNEQFF
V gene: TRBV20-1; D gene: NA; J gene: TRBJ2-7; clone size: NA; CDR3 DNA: TGCAGTGCTAGAGATTACCAGGGCTACGAGCAGTACTTC; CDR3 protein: CSARDYQGYEQYF
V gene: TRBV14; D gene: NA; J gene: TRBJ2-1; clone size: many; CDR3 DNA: TGTGCCAGCAGCCAAACTAGTGCCAATGAGCAGTTCTTC; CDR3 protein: CASSQTSANEQFF
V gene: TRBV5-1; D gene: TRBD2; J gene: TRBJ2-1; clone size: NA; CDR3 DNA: TGCGCCAGCAGCTCCACTTTAGCGGGGGGGAGGACGGGTGAGCAGTTCTTC; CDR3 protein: CASSSTLAGGRTGEQFF
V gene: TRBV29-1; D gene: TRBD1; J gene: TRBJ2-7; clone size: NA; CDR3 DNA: TGCAGCGCTGCGGGACAGGGAGGTCCCTACTACGAGCAGTACTTC; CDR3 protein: CSAAGQGGPYYEQYF
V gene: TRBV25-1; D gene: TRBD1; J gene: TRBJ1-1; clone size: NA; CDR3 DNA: TGTGCCAGCAGTGAATATAGACAGGGGAACACTGAAGCTTTCTTT; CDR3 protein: CASSEYRQGNTEAFF
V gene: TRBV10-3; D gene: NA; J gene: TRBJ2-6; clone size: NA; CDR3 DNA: TGTGCCATCAGTGAGTCAGGGCAAACTGCTGGGGCCAACGTCCTGACTTTC; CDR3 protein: CAISESGQTAGANVLTF
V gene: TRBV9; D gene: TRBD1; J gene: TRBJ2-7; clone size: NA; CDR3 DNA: TGTGCCAGCAGCCCTCCGGCCGGGACAGGGGACGAGCAGTACTTC; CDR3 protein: CASSPPAGTGDEQYF
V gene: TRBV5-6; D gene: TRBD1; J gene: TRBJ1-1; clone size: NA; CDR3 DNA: TGTGCCAGCAGCTGGGACAGGGCCGGGGGGTCTGAAGCTTTCTTT; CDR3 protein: CASSWDRAGGSEAFF
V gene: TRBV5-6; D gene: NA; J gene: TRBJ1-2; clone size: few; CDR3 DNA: TGTGCCAGCAGCTGGGACTTGGCGACTGCCTATGGCTACACCTTC; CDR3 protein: CASSWDLATAYGYTF
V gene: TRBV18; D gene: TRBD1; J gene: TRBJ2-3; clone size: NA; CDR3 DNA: TGTGCCAGCTCACAACAGGGACAGATCTCCACAGATACGCAGTATTTT; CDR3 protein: CASSQQGQISTDTQYF
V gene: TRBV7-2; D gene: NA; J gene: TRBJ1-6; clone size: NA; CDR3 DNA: TGTGCCAGCAGCCCCTCTTGGGGCTATAATTCACCCCTCCACTTT; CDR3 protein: CASSPSWGYNSPLHF
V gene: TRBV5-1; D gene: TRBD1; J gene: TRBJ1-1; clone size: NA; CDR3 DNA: TGCGCCAGCTTTCGACAGGGGGCGAACACTGAAGCTTTCTTT; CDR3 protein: CASFRQGANTEAFF
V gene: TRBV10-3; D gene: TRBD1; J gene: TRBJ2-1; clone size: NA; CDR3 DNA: TGTGCCATCAGTGAGTCGACAGGGGCCCTATCCTACGAGCAGTTCTTC; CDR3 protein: CAISESTGALSYEQFF
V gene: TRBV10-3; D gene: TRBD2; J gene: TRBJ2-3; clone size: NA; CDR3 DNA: TGTGCCATCAGTGAGTCGAAAGCGGGGGCAGATACGCAGTATTTT; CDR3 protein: CAISESKAGADTQYF
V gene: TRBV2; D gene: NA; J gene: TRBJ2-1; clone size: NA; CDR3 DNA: TGTGCCAACAGTGGAGTTAGCTCCTACAATGAGCAGTTCTTC; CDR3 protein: CANSGVSSYNEQFF
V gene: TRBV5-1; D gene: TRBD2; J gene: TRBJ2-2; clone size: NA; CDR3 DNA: TGCGCCAGCAGCTTGAAACTAGCGGGCATATCCACCGGGGAGCTGTTTTTT; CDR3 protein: CASSLKLAGISTGELFF
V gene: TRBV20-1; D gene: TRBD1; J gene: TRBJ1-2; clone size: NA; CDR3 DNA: TGCAGTGCTAGTCGGACAGGGGGGTTTGGCTACACCTTC; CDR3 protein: CSASRTGGFGYTF
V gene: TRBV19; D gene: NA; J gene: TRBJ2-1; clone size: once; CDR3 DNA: TGTGCCAGTAGTAGGGGGGGGGCCCGCAATGAGCAGTTCTTC; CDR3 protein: CASSRGGARNEQFF
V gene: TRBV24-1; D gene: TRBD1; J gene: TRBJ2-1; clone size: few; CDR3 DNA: TGTGCCACCGCGGACAGGGGGTCCTGGGGGGGCGGCAATGAGCAGTTCTTC; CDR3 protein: CATADRGSWGGGNEQFF
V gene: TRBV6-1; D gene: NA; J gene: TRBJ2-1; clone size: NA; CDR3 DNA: TGTGCCAGCAGTGAAGCTGCTTGGACACAGTTCTTC; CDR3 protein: CASSEAAWTQFF
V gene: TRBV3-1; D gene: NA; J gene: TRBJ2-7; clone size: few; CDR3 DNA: TGTGCCAGCAGAAACCGGGACGGGCACTACGAGCAGTACTTC; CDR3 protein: CASRNRDGHYEQYF
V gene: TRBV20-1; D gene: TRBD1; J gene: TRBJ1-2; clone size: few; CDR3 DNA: TGCAGTGCCCGACCCGACAGGGGGGGGAACTATGGCTACACCTTC; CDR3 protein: CSARPDRGGNYGYTF
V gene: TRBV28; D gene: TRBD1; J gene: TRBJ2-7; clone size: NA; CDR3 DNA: TGTGCCTGCAGTGCAGGCCGGACAGGATTTTACGAGCAGTACTTC; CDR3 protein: CACSAGRTGFYEQYF
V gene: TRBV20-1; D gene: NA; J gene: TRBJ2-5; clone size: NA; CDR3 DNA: TGCAGTGCTAGAGATGATAGTTTGGAGACCCAGTACTTC; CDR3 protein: CSARDDSLETQYF
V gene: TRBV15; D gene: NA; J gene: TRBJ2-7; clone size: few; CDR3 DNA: TGTGCCACCAGCAGAGAAGACAGCTCCTACGAGCAGTACTTC; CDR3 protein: CATSREDSSYEQYF
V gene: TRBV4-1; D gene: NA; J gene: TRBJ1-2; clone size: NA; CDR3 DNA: TGCGCCAGCAGCCCATTCACAGGGAATGGCTACACCTTC; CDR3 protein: CASSPFTGNGYTF